In its sample, the clone carrying this T cell receptor beta chain was seen many times. Using RNA transcripts as the source, TCR beta CDR3 regions were amplified. HTBI primers were used for first-round RT-PCR of the TCR CDR3. TCRdb fed the multiplex PCR reads into MiXCR, producing one record per CDR3 protein. This repertoire shows some 360,000 distinct CDR3 sequences, approximately 14% found once; its top ten account for about 11%. The sample belongs to a study of T cells in Graves' hyperthyroidism and ophthalmopathy. Germline assignment: CDR1 SGHAT and CDR2 FQNNGV. Trimming took 0 bases from V and 6 from J, leaving 6 bases between them. The CDR3 has 13 amino acids.

Sequenced sample: blood. The chain has TRBV11-2 and TRBJ2-1; a weak D match, TRBD2 (6 bases). This clonotype originated in a woman aged 60-75 years with Graves' hyperthyroidism. In DNA form, the CDR3 reads TGTGCCAGCAGCTTAGAACTAGCCAATGAGCAGTTCTTC. It yields the protein CASSLELANEQFF.